Listed below are T cell receptor beta chains from one sample, sequenced in a study of cytomegalovirus exposure and HLA in healthy donors. Some clones are missing from TCRdb's copy, which holds only in-frame ones; the method was immunoSEQ multiplex PCR. The table lists some 120,000 clones, about four fifths of them singletons. Sequencing was carried out using PBMCs. The receptors shown here come from a young man in good health and CMV-seropositive. The CDR3 runs from the conserved cysteine through the conserved F or W. D genes are given only for firm matches. Not every row has a clone size; where given, it reads once, few, many or a size class.

clone size	D gene	V gene	J gene	CDR3 DNA	CDR3 protein
NA	NA	TRBV5-4	TRBJ2-3	TGTGCCAGCAGCGCCCGAGGAGGTCGGGATACGCAGTATTTT	CASSARGGRDTQYF
once	NA	TRBV4-2	TRBJ1-2	TGTGCCAGCAGCCATCAGGATTCCTTTAGTTATGGCTACACCTTC	CASSHQDSFSYGYTF
NA	NA	TRBV5-4	TRBJ2-6	TGTGCCAGCAGCTTGAATCTCGTCTCTGGGGCCAACGTCCTGACTTTC	CASSLNLVSGANVLTF
few	TRBD1	TRBV19	TRBJ1-2	TGTGCCAGTACCACGACAGGGTCTATTGGCTATGGCTACACCTTC	CASTTTGSIGYGYTF
NA	NA	TRBV19	TRBJ1-1	TGTGCCAGTAGTATAGCTGGGGGGACGAACACTGAAGCTTTCTTT	CASSIAGGTNTEAFF
NA	TRBD1	TRBV2	TRBJ1-1	TGTGCCAGCGGTCCAGGGGGCACTGAAGCTTTCTTT	CASGPGGTEAFF
NA	TRBD1	TRBV11-3	TRBJ1-3	TGTGCCAGCAGCCCGGGACAGGGGGAAGGAAACACCATATATTTT	CASSPGQGEGNTIYF
few	NA	TRBV6-5	TRBJ1-1	TGTGCCAGCAGTTCAGTTCAGAGGAATGAAGCTTTCTTT	CASSSVQRNEAFF
once	NA	TRBV27	TRBJ2-5	TGTGCCAGCAGACCTGTGGGGCTCCGGGAGACCCAGTACTTC	CASRPVGLRETQYF
few	NA	TRBV6-6	TRBJ2-1	TGTGCCAGCAGTTCCCGAGGTAGCCGATCCTACAATGAGCAGTTCTTC	CASSSRGSRSYNEQFF
once	NA	TRBV2	TRBJ1-1	TGTGCCAGCAGTGGTGGGGCGGGGGTCGCTTTCTTT	CASSGGAGVAFF
NA	NA	TRBV7-2	TRBJ2-2	TGTGCCAGCAGCTGGGTGGGGGTTGGGGGGATCAACACCGGGGAGCTGTTTTTT	CASSWVGVGGINTGELFF
once	TRBD1	TRBV28	TRBJ2-7	TGTGCCAGCAGTAGACGACGACAGGGGGCGGGGGAGCAGTACTTC	CASSRRRQGAGEQYF
NA	NA	TRBV5-4	TRBJ2-1	TGTGCCAGCAGCTTCGACTCTCGGTCCTACAATGAGCAGTTCTTC	CASSFDSRSYNEQFF
NA	NA	TRBV6-1	TRBJ1-2	TGTGCCAGCAGTGAAGTACAGTCCTATGGCTACACCTTC	CASSEVQSYGYTF
NA	NA	TRBV5-1	TRBJ2-1	TGCGCCAGCAGCCTAGCAGTATCCTACAATGAGCAGTTCTTC	CASSLAVSYNEQFF
NA	NA	TRBV5-1	TRBJ2-2	TGCGCCAGCAGACAGATTCTTAACACCGGGGAGCTGTTTTTT	CASRQILNTGELFF
NA	NA	TRBV15	TRBJ2-7	TGTGCCACCAGCAGAGATCTTAGAGACGAGCAGTACTTC	CATSRDLRDEQYF
NA	TRBD1	TRBV18	TRBJ2-1	TGTGCCAGCTCACCTGACAGGGGCGATAATGAGCAGTTCTTC	CASSPDRGDNEQFF
NA	NA	TRBV19	TRBJ2-6	TGTGCCAGTAGTATTCGGTTCTACGCACCCTCTGGGGCCAACGTCCTGACTTTC	CASSIRFYAPSGANVLTF
once	NA	TRBV29-1	TRBJ2-7	TGCAGCGTTGAACAACAGGGTAGGGGCGAGCAGTACTTC	CSVEQQGRGEQYF
few	NA	TRBV27	TRBJ2-1	TGTGCCAGCAGTTTAATTACTCTAGCTTCCGATGAGCAGTTCTTC	CASSLITLASDEQFF
once	NA	TRBV6-6	TRBJ2-7	TGTGCCAGCGGGGCGACCTACGAGCAGTACTTC	CASGATYEQYF
NA	TRBD2	TRBV11-1	TRBJ2-3	TGTGCCAGCAGCTTAGCGCAGACTAGCGGGAGCACAGATACGCAGTATTTT	CASSLAQTSGSTDTQYF
NA	NA	TRBV5-1	TRBJ2-3	TGCGCCAGCAGCTTAAGGAGGGCTAGCACAGATACGCAGTATTTT	CASSLRRASTDTQYF
NA	TRBD1	TRBV5-1	TRBJ1-1	TGCGCCAGCAGCCCCATCCAAGGGGGCGGAGTGAACACTGAAGCTTTCTTT	CASSPIQGGGVNTEAFF
NA	NA	TRBV4-1	TRBJ2-2	TGCGCCAGCAGCCAAGTGTTCCGGGGGGAGCTGTTTTTT	CASSQVFRGELFF
NA	TRBD2	TRBV11-3	TRBJ2-1	TGTGCCAGCAGCTTAGGGGCCGGGCTAGCGGGCTACAATGAGCAGTTCTTC	CASSLGAGLAGYNEQFF
NA	TRBD1	TRBV11-2	TRBJ2-7	TGTGCCAGCAGCGCCCTGACAGGGGTTGTGTACGAGCAGTACTTC	CASSALTGVVYEQYF
NA	NA	TRBV11-3	TRBJ1-2	TGTGCCAGCAGCTTAGTCGCAGGTCCCTATGGCTACACCTTC	CASSLVAGPYGYTF
NA	NA	TRBV2	TRBJ1-2	TGTGCCAGCACGGTGAACTATGGCTACACCTTC	CASTVNYGYTF
NA	TRBD1	TRBV5-1	TRBJ2-2	TGCGCCAGCAGCTTGGTCCCCGTGGACAGGGCCACCGGGGAGCTGTTTTTT	CASSLVPVDRATGELFF
NA	NA	TRBV4-1	TRBJ1-2	TGCGCCAGCAGCCAAGGGGATATCAGGGAGGGTGGCTACACCTTC	CASSQGDIREGGYTF
NA	TRBD1	TRBV2	TRBJ2-2	TGTGCCAGCAGTGGAGACGGGACAGGGGATTTCGGGGAGCTGTTTTTT	CASSGDGTGDFGELFF
NA	NA	TRBV19	TRBJ2-2	TGTGCCAGTATACCCCGTGACAGAAACACCGGGGAGCTGTTTTTT	CASIPRDRNTGELFF
NA	TRBD1	TRBV5-1	TRBJ2-7	TGCGCCAGCAGCTTGGGGACAGGGAACTACGAGCAGTACTTC	CASSLGTGNYEQYF
NA	TRBD2	TRBV5-5	TRBJ2-3	TGTGCCAGCAGCCTCCGGCGGGGGAGGACTCCAGATACGCAGTATTTT	CASSLRRGRTPDTQYF
NA	TRBD1	TRBV28	TRBJ1-5	TGTGCCAGCAGCTCACCCGACAGGGGCAATCAGCCCCAGCATTTT	CASSSPDRGNQPQHF
NA	NA	TRBV4-1	TRBJ1-3	TGCGCCAGCAGCCAAGTTGGAAAGCGCGGAAACACCATATATTTT	CASSQVGKRGNTIYF
NA	TRBD2	TRBV5-1	TRBJ2-1	TGCGCCAGCAGCTTTAGCGGGAGCAGCGGTGGCGAGCAGTTCTTC	CASSFSGSSGGEQFF
NA	TRBD1	TRBV7-2	TRBJ1-1	TGTGCCAGCAGCTTGGGACAGGGTTGGACTGAAGCTTTCTTT	CASSLGQGWTEAFF
NA	TRBD2	TRBV4-1	TRBJ2-3	TGCGCCAGCAGCGTCCGCCCGACTAGCGGGAGGGGCACAGATACGCAGTATTTT	CASSVRPTSGRGTDTQYF
NA	TRBD1	TRBV30	TRBJ1-5	TGTGCCTGTCAGGGGGGAGCTGGTCAGCCCCAGCATTTT	CACQGGAGQPQHF
NA	NA	TRBV10-2	TRBJ1-6	TGCGCCAGCAGAGGGGATTCCTATAATTCACCCCTCCACTTT	CASRGDSYNSPLHF
NA	NA	TRBV7-9	TRBJ2-1	TGTGCCAGCAGCTTGATCCACTTGGTTAATGAGCAGTTCTTC	CASSLIHLVNEQFF
NA	TRBD2	TRBV29-1	TRBJ2-1	TGCAGCGTTGAACTTCCGGCGGGGGGCCATGAGCAGTTCTTC	CSVELPAGGHEQFF
few	NA	TRBV6-5	TRBJ1-3	TGTGCCGCCGGTTTGGGGGGCTCTGGAAACACCATATATTTT	CAAGLGGSGNTIYF
NA	TRBD1	TRBV7-2	TRBJ1-1	TGTGCCAGCAGCTTAGGCCCAGGGGGTGGGAACACTGAAGCTTTCTTT	CASSLGPGGGNTEAFF
NA	TRBD2	TRBV7-2	TRBJ2-1	TGTGCCAGCAGTAAGGGACTAGCGGGATACAATGAGCAGTTCTTC	CASSKGLAGYNEQFF
NA	TRBD1	TRBV7-9	TRBJ2-4	TGTGCCAGCAGCGCAGGGACAGTACTAGCCAAAAACATTCAGTACTTC	CASSAGTVLAKNIQYF
few	TRBD2	TRBV28	TRBJ2-5	TGTGCCAGCAGTTTGCTAGCGGGGCAAGAGACCCAGTACTTC	CASSLLAGQETQYF
few	TRBD1	TRBV10-2	TRBJ2-5	TGCGCCAGCAGTGAGGGCAGGGGGCGTTTGGAGACCCAGTACTTC	CASSEGRGRLETQYF
NA	NA	TRBV7-9	TRBJ2-3	TGTTCCAGCAGCTTAGCGCAGGGGACCACAGATACGCAGTATTTT	CSSSLAQGTTDTQYF
NA	TRBD1	TRBV4-2	TRBJ1-5	TGTGCCAGCAGCTGGGGACAGAGCCATCAGCCCCAGCATTTT	CASSWGQSHQPQHF